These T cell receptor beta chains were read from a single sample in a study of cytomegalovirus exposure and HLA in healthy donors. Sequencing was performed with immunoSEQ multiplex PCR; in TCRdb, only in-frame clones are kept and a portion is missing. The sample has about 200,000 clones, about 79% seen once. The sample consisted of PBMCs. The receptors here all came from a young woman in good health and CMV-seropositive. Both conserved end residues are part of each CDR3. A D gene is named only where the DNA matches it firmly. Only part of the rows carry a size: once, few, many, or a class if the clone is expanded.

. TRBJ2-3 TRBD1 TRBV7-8 CASRKTGLTDTQYF TGTGCCAGCAGGAAGACAGGGCTTACAGATACGCAGTATTTT
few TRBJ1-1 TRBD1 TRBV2 CASSVDRDHSAFF TGTGCCAGCAGTGTTGACAGGGATCATTCGGCTTTCTTT
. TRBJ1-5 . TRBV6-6 CASSPAIANQPQHF TGTGCCAGCAGTCCCGCCATAGCCAACCAGCCCCAGCATTTT
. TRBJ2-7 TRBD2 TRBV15 CATSRDLVLRAGGSEQYF TGTGCCACCAGCAGAGATCTCGTTCTCCGAGCGGGAGGATCCGAGCAGTACTTC
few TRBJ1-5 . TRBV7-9 CASSSYGDQPQHF TGTGCCAGCAGCTCCTACGGGGATCAGCCCCAGCATTTT
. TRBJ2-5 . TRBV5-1 CASSLTPWGEQETQYF TGCGCCAGCAGCTTAACCCCATGGGGGGAGCAAGAGACCCAGTACTTC
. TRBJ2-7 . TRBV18 CASSSTPGLSSYEQYF TGTGCCAGCTCAAGTACTCCGGGACTTAGCTCCTACGAGCAGTACTTC
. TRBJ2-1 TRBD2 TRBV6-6 CASSRTRREAYNEQFF TGTGCCAGCAGCCGAACGCGCCGGGAGGCCTACAATGAGCAGTTCTTC
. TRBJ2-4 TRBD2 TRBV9 CASSVGGSGTQYF TGTGCCAGCAGCGTAGGAGGTAGCGGGACTCAGTACTTC
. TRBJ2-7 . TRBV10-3 CAISESRGIRYEQYF TGTGCCATCAGTGAGTCCCGAGGCATTCGCTACGAGCAGTACTTC
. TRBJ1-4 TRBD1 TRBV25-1 CASSARQGTGEKLFF TGTGCCAGCAGTGCCCGACAGGGTACAGGTGAAAAACTGTTTTTT
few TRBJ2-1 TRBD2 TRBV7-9 CASSLGIAGGWDEQFF TGTGCCAGCAGCTTAGGTATAGCGGGAGGATGGGATGAGCAGTTCTTC
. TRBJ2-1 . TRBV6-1 CASSDQGIGVYNEQFF TGTGCCAGCAGTGATCAGGGGATCGGTGTCTACAATGAGCAGTTCTTC
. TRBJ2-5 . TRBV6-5 CASKQGRETQYF TGTGCCAGCAAACAGGGACGGGAGACCCAGTACTTC
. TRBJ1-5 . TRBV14 CASSLGRHQPQHF TGTGCCAGCAGCCTGGGCCGTCATCAGCCCCAGCATTTT
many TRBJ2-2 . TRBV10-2 CASQAGELFF TGCGCCAGCCAGGCCGGGGAGCTGTTTTTT
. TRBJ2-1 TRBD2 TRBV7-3 CASSPRLAGAEQFF TGTGCCAGCAGCCCTCGGCTAGCGGGAGCTGAGCAGTTCTTC
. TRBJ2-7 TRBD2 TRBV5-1 CASSTGGGASYEQYF TGCGCCAGCAGCACCGGCGGGGGGGCATCCTACGAGCAGTACTTC
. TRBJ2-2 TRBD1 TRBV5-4 CASSSRTGQTGELFF TGTGCCAGCAGCTCCAGGACAGGACAGACCGGGGAGCTGTTTTTT
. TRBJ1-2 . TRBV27 CASSLDRTAGYGYTF TGTGCCAGCAGTTTAGATAGGACAGCAGGCTATGGCTACACCTTC
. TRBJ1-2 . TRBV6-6 CASIFSGGHTF TGTGCCAGCATTTTTTCGGGGGGGCACACCTTC
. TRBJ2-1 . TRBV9 CASSEEDSNYNEQFF TGTGCCAGCAGCGAGGAGGACTCAAATTACAATGAGCAGTTCTTC
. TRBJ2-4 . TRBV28 CASSYGTREEGRLAKNIQYF TGTGCCAGCAGTTATGGGACACGGGAAGAGGGAAGGTTAGCCAAAAACATTCAGTACTTC
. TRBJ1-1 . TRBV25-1 CASSPSTGFNTEAFF TGTGCCAGCAGTCCTAGTACAGGTTTTAACACTGAAGCTTTCTTT
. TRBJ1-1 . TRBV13 CASSLEVREAFF TGTGCCAGCAGCTTAGAAGTCCGGGAAGCTTTCTTT
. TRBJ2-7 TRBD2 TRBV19 CASSIGGLSYEQYF TGTGCCAGTAGTATAGGGGGACTAAGCTACGAGCAGTACTTC
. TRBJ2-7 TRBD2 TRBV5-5 CASSVGPSGTTEQYF TGTGCCAGCAGCGTGGGCCCCTCGGGGACTACCGAGCAGTACTTC
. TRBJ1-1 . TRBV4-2 CASSHWENEAFF TGTGCCAGCAGCCACTGGGAGAATGAAGCTTTCTTT
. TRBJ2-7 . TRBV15 CATSDRSKTYEQYF TGTGCCACCTCCGACAGGTCAAAAACCTACGAGCAGTACTTC
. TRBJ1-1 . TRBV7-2 CASSWTTDEAFF TGTGCCAGCAGCTGGACGACAGATGAAGCTTTCTTT
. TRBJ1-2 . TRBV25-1 CASSESRQATATF TGTGCCAGCAGTGAATCTAGACAGGCCACTGCCACCTTC
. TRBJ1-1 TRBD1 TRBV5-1 CASAGQDFDTEAFF TGCGCCAGCGCCGGACAGGACTTCGACACTGAAGCTTTCTTT
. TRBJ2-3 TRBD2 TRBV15 CATSRGIAGTDTDTQYF TGTGCCACCAGCAGAGGAATAGCGGGGACGGACACAGATACGCAGTATTTT
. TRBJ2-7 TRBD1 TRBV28 CASSLVGTDYEQYF TGTGCCAGCAGTTTAGTCGGGACAGACTACGAGCAGTACTTC
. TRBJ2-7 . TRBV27 CASSLQGSYEQYF TGTGCCAGCAGTTTACAGGGGAGCTACGAGCAGTACTTC
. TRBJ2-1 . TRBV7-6 CASSLARGGYSNEQFF TGTGCCAGCAGCTTAGCGCGTGGAGGGTACAGTAATGAGCAGTTCTTC
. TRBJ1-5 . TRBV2 CASSASSDSQPQHF TGTGCCAGCAGTGCAAGTTCAGACAGCCAGCCCCAGCATTTT
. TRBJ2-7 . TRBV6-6 CASSQGANEQYF TGTGCCAGCAGTCAAGGAGCTAACGAGCAGTACTTC
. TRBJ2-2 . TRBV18 CASSPAGSGELFF TGTGCCAGCTCACCGGCGGGCTCCGGGGAGCTGTTTTTT
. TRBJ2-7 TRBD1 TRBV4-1 CASSRSTGGGYEQYF TGCGCCAGCAGCCGATCGACAGGGGGCGGGTACGAGCAGTACTTC